The 8 T cell receptor beta chains below all came from one sample that was sequenced in a study of blood T cell repertoires in COVID-19. Here immunoSEQ multiplex PCR was the method, and the copy in TCRdb shows in-frame clones only, minus some. The sample holds roughly 100,000 clones; roughly nine tenths are singletons and the top ten take approximately 5.5%. The sample comprised peripheral blood. Receptor source: a human donor in a cohort sampled during active COVID-19.

Notes on this clone: Other DNA sequences in the same sample also yield this CDR3. The chain couples TRBV5-4 to TRBJ2-1, with TRBD1 identical over 8 bases. This CDR3 region has 15 residues. Germline CDR1 and CDR2: SGHNT and YYREEE (reference sequence). The V segment lost 2 bases and the J segment 1 base; nucleotides outside the gene matches: 2. The CDR3 DNA is TGTGCCAGCAGCTTACGACAGGGGTCCTACAATGAGCAGTTCTTC. It encodes CASSLRQGSYNEQFF.

The chain uses TRBV30 and TRBJ1-4, with D possibly being TRBD1 (5 bases). Germline assignment: CDR1 GTSNPN and CDR2 SVGIG (reference sequence). V was trimmed by 0 bases and J by 6 bases, leaving 20 bases between them. The CDR3 is 17 amino acids. CDR3: CAWSVYRGRQVDEKLFF. CDR3 DNA sequence: TGTGCCTGGAGTGTATATAGGGGTCGCCAGGTGGATGAAAAACTGTTTTTT.

The chain has TRBV11-2 and TRBJ1-2, with 9 bases identical to TRBD1. V lost 1 base and J lost 2; bases outside the gene matches: 2. The CDR3 spans 15 residues. CDR1 is SGHAT and CDR2 is FQNNGV in the germline V gene. The chain's CDR3 is CASSLAGQGNYGYTF. DNA for the CDR3: TGTGCCAGCAGCTTAGCGGGACAGGGCAACTATGGCTACACCTTC.

The chain has TRBV15 and TRBJ1-5, with D perhaps TRBD1 (6 bases). The CDR3 extends over 16 amino acids. CDR1 and CDR2 (germline): LNHNV, YYDKDF (reference sequence). V shed 0 bases and J shed 4 bases, with 13 bases lying between them. This chain's CDR3 is CATSRDRGRGNQPQHF. The DNA of the CDR3 is TGTGCCACCAGCAGAGATCGGGGCAGGGGAAATCAGCCCCAGCATTTT.

This chain links TRBV10-3 with TRBJ2-1, with 14 bases aligning to TRBD2. The CDR3 consists of 18 residues. With V trimmed by 8 bases and J by 0 bases, 9 bases remained unmatched. The germline gives CDR1 ENHRY, CDR2 SYGVKD. The CDR3 nucleotides are TGTGCCATCGCTCCAGGACTAGCGGGGGGCGGCTCCTACAATGAGCAGTTCTTC. It encodes CAIAPGLAGGGSYNEQFF.

The chain recombines TRBV6-5 with TRBJ2-1; TRBD1 is a possible D gene (6 bases). V was shortened by 2 bases and J by 1 base, with 9 bases between the two germline ends. The CDR3 has 15 amino acids. The germline CDR1 and CDR2 sequences are MNHEY and SVGAGI. Written as DNA, the CDR3 is TGTGCCAGCAGTTACAGCAGGGGTTCCTACAATGAGCAGTTCTTC. It codes for CASSYSRGSYNEQFF.

The chain couples TRBV21-1 to TRBJ2-1; the table's TRBD1 call for D was not verified on the DNA. TRBV21-1 is a listed pseudogene. The CDR3 contains 16 residues. CDR3 sequence reads: CASSPQGWHLSNEQFF. CDR3 DNA: TGTGCCAGCAGCCCCCAGGGGTGGCATCTTTCCAATGAGCAGTTCTTC.

This clone has a single count. The chain combines TRBV19 with TRBJ2-7, with D perhaps TRBD2 (6 bases). Germline CDR1 is LNHDA and CDR2 is SQIVND (reference sequence). Trimming stripped 7 bases from V and 7 bases from J, with 17 bases between. The CDR3 is 13 amino acids. The DNA of the CDR3 is TGTGCCAGTACCGGGACTTACCGGGATGAGCAGTACTTC. As protein: CASTGTYRDEQYF.